The T cell receptor (beta chain) under discussion was sequenced for a study of spatial heterogeneity in lung cancer. Study-wide background: Follow-up PBMC specimens underwent sequencing when available; their median timing was about 2 years after resection. More than eight raw reads, on average, carried each unique TCR and UMI combination.

Study-level results: Blood contained ubiquitous expanded tumor TCRs more at resection than at follow-up.

CDR1 SGHNT and CDR2 YYREEE come from the germline V gene (reference sequence). The germline V and J ends were trimmed by 1 base and 1 base, with 10 bases remaining between them. This CDR3 is built from 15 residues. The study tagged each TCR cDNA molecule with a unique molecular identifier. Each CDR3 protein is one row after TCRdb ran MiXCR on the 5' RACE reads. Here the sample spans around 110,000 distinct CDR3 sequences, roughly an eighth being singletons. Regarding time point: blood at routine non-recurrence follow-up after resection. Unsorted tumor, nontumor lung tissue or cryopreserved PBMC supplied the whole RNA. To note about this clonotype: Antigen specificity is unknown.

This receptor was identified in a male donor with early-stage non-small cell lung cancer. The V and J genes are TRBV5-4 and TRBJ2-3; a possible D gene is TRBD2 (5 bases). Sequenced here: PBMCs, sampled at follow-up. DNA for the CDR3: TGTGCCAGCAGCTTGATAACAGCGGGCACAGATACGCAGTATTTT. It yields the protein CASSLITAGTDTQYF.